The 13 T cell receptor beta chains below were found in one sample sequenced in a study of blood T cell repertoires in COVID-19. Profiled with immunoSEQ multiplex PCR; TCRdb holds only in-frame clones, not every one. Among 360,000 or so clones, about 90% were seen once, and the ten largest hold 2.5% to 3%. Sequencing was carried out using PBMCs or T cells enriched from blood (not recorded which). These receptors all come from a woman aged 25-40 years who had recovered from COVID-19.

This chain connects TRBV7-3 to TRBJ1-1; no clear D gene. This CDR3 is built from 14 residues. Germline-derived CDR1 and CDR2 are SGHTA and FQGTGA. Deletions cut 0 bases from V and 1 base from J, with 6 bases between. In DNA form, the CDR3 reads TGTGCCAGCAGCTTAACTGCACAGAACACTGAAGCTTTCTTT. Protein product: CASSLTAQNTEAFF.

This sequence joins TRBV5-4 and TRBJ2-3; the match to TRBD2 covers 7 bases. The trim removed 4 bases at V and 6 bases at J, leaving 11 bases unmatched. Germline lookup yields CDR1 SGHNT and CDR2 YYREEE (reference sequence). The CDR3 has 15 residues. The CDR3 reads CASSPTGQLADTQYF. CDR3 DNA: TGTGCCAGCAGCCCCACCGGACAACTAGCGGATACGCAGTATTTT.

The V call is TRBV7-9, the J call TRBJ2-3; 14 bases match TRBD2. The CDR3 covers 15 residues. CDR1 SEHNR and CDR2 FQNEAQ come from the germline V gene (reference sequence). The V segment lost 4 bases and the J segment 4 bases; nucleotides outside the gene matches: 1. CDR3 amino acids: CASSSGLAGADTQYF. In nucleotides, the CDR3 is TGTGCCAGCAGCTCGGGACTAGCGGGAGCAGATACGCAGTATTTT.

This clone was counted once. The chain joins TRBV19 to TRBJ1-3; D unresolved. Germline V CDR1 and CDR2: LNHDA, SQIVND (reference sequence). Trimming left V 5 bases short and J 0 bases short, with 8 bases between. The CDR3 contains 14 residues. DNA of the CDR3: TGTGCCAGTAGTTTACAGAGCTCTGGAAACACCATATATTTT. It codes for CASSLQSSGNTIYF.

This chain joins TRBV19 and TRBJ1-1; 10 nucleotides agree with TRBD1. The V gene's germline CDR1 is LNHDA and CDR2 SQIVND (reference sequence). The V gene end was trimmed by 8 bases and the J gene end by 1 base; junction bases not matched to a gene: 7. The CDR3 consists of 15 residues. DNA for the CDR3: TGTGCCAGTCAGAGACAGGGGGCTTCGAACACTGAAGCTTTCTTT. As protein: CASQRQGASNTEAFF.

The rearrangement uses TRBV28 and TRBJ1-3, with D perhaps TRBD1 (6 bases). The CDR3 is 20 residues long. Deletions cut 0 bases from V and 7 bases from J, with 28 bases between. Germline CDR1 MDHEN, CDR2 SYDVKM. CDR3 coding DNA: TGTGCCAGCAGTTTATGGTTCTCCCCGTTCTCCCGGCAGGGGTGGAACACCATATATTTT. Protein sequence: CASSLWFSPFSRQGWNTIYF.

CDR3 region: CSVEDLRGTLPYNEQFF. In DNA form, the CDR3 reads TGCAGCGTTGAAGATCTTCGGGGGACTCTTCCCTACAATGAGCAGTTCTTC. The V call is TRBV29-1, the J call TRBJ2-1; D perhaps matches TRBD2 (6 bases). Germline CDR1 reads SQVTM; CDR2 reads ANQGSEA. The V end was cut by 0 bases, the J end by 2 bases, with 17 bases between. The length of the CDR3 is 17 residues.

The chain is built from TRBV5-5 and TRBJ2-1, with D possibly TRBD2 on 6 matching bases. The CDR3 runs 14 residues. The germline V gene has CDR1 SGHKS and CDR2 YYEKEE (reference sequence). V lost 2 bases and J 5 bases, leaving 11 bases between the germline ends. In DNA form, the CDR3 reads TGTGCCAGCAGCTTTTCTAGCGACCACAATGAGCAGTTCTTC. Translated, it gives CASSFSSDHNEQFF.

The chain combines TRBV12-3 or TRBV12-4 with TRBJ2-3; D is unresolved. The CDR3 spans 11 residues. The V and J ends lost 6 bases and 11 bases respectively, with 12 bases between them. The CDR3 DNA is TGTGCCAGCAGCCCCCTATTTCAGCAGTATTTT. It yields the protein CASSPLFQQYF.

The chain carries TRBV18 and TRBJ1-2, with D possibly TRBD1 on 5 matching bases. The V gene lost 0 bases and the J gene lost 8 bases, with 10 bases spanning the gap. CDR3 size: 13 residues. Germline loops: CDR1 KGHSH, CDR2 LQKENI. CDR3 amino acids: CASSPPWRDGYTF. In nucleotides, the CDR3 is TGTGCCAGCTCACCACCGTGGAGGGACGGCTACACCTTC.

This rearrangement joins TRBV7-2 to TRBJ2-5, with 10 bases matching TRBD2. Losses at the gene ends were 1 base for V and 5 bases for J; bases not matched to a gene: 1. Germline V lookup: CDR1 SGHTA, CDR2 FQGNSA. The CDR3 extends over 14 amino acids. CDR3 region: CASSLGTSGETQYF. The CDR3 DNA follows: TGTGCCAGCAGCTTAGGGACTAGCGGCGAGACCCAGTACTTC.

The V and J genes are TRBV3-1 (or the pseudogene TRBV3-2) and TRBJ1-1, with D maybe TRBD1 (6 bases). The V gene's germline CDR1 is LGHDT and CDR2 YNNKEL (reference sequence). Between the trimmed V and J ends, which lost 5 bases and 1 base, there was a span of 14 bases. The CDR3 spans 15 residues. CDR3 sequence (DNA): TGTGCCAGCAGCACCAGAGGGGGGGCGAACACTGAAGCTTTCTTT. Translated, it gives CASSTRGGANTEAFF.

There are a few counts of this clone. The chain is built from TRBV28 and TRBJ2-1; 10 bases line up with TRBD1. The germline CDR1 and CDR2 sequences are MDHEN and SYDVKM. There are 13 residues in the CDR3. The J segment lost 4 bases and the V segment lost 7 bases, leaving 1 base of the junction unmatched. The CDR3 DNA reads as TGTGCCAGCACGGGACAGGGGTACAATGAGCAGTTCTTC. Translated: CASTGQGYNEQFF.